The T cell receptor beta chain under discussion was sequenced for a study of PD-1 blockade in classical Hodgkin lymphoma. The study, taken as a whole, reports: Patients newly diagnosed and complete responders had comparable baseline diversity. Possible causes of repertoire differences, disease activity or prior therapy, remain undefined. Lower baseline TCR diversity was reported for newly diagnosed patients than for healthy donors. By C4D1 there was a significant rise in CD4+ TCR diversity but not in CD8+ TCR diversity.

The CDR3 length is 14 residues. Germline CDR1 SNHLY, CDR2 FYNNEI. The ends were cut back, 5 bases at V and 5 bases at J, with 12 bases in the middle. Clones were read by immunoSEQ multiplex PCR, and TCRdb kept only the in-frame ones, dropping some. The sample consists of 6,000 to 9,500 clones, roughly 77% of them appearing once. Time point noted: cycle 4 day 1 (C4D1), after 6 weeks of nivolumab. The patients all showed relapse after autologous stem cell transplantation, while their brentuximab vedotin exposure varied. CD8+ T cells were isolated from thawed PBMCs by magnetic negative selection. As to this clone: Its antigen is undetermined.

The genes are TRBV2 and TRBJ1-4; TRBD1 is a possible D gene (6 bases). This clonotype was obtained from a human donor with classical Hodgkin lymphoma. Sequenced material: CD8+ T cells from blood, taken before the fourth cycle of nivolumab. The CDR3 reads CASSSDRMNEKLFF. CDR3 coding DNA: TGTGCCAGCAGTTCCGACAGGATGAATGAAAAACTGTTTTTT.